A single TCR beta chain is shown here with its context. V was pared by 2 bases and J by 5 bases, with 18 bases of the junction left unmatched. The CDR3 is 18 residues long. Germline V lookup: CDR1 SGHRS, CDR2 YFSETQ. This sample is drawn from a study of blood T cell repertoires in COVID-19. The protocol was immunoSEQ multiplex PCR, while the TCRdb copy is restricted to in-frame clones and leaves out a portion. The data show 190,000 or so clones, with approximately 80% seen just once and 7.5% to 10% held by the top ten. The chain recombines TRBV5-1 with TRBJ2-7; TRBD2 matches 8 bases. This sequence was found in a man between 35 and 55 years old who had recovered from COVID-19. Source material: PBMCs or T cells enriched from blood (not recorded which). In DNA form, the CDR3 reads TGCGCCAGCAGCTTCCTGAGACTAGCGAATTCCCCGGTCCACGAGCAGTACTTC. It translates to CASSFLRLANSPVHEQYF.